A selection of T cell receptor beta chains follows, all from one sample in a study of PD-1 blockade in classical Hodgkin lymphoma. Assay: immunoSEQ multiplex PCR; the TCRdb copy retains only in-frame clones and omits some. The repertoire holds about 30,000 clones, with about 88% as singletons. Sequenced here: CD4+ T cells from blood, sampled before the fourth cycle of nivolumab. These receptors were collected from a human donor with classical Hodgkin lymphoma. Each CDR3 is given with its conserved first and last residue. The D gene is left open where the match is weak. Size is stated for part of the rows, as once, few or many counts, or as a class when the clone is expanded.

D gene: TRBD1
V gene: TRBV2
clone size: few
J gene: TRBJ1-2
CDR3 DNA: TGTGCCAGCAGAGGCGACAGGGGGGTCTATGGCTACACCTTC
CDR3 protein: CASRGDRGVYGYTF

D gene: -
V gene: TRBV2
clone size: few
J gene: TRBJ1-6
CDR3 DNA: TGTGCCAGCAGTGACAGTCTTACCCTCCACTTT
CDR3 protein: CASSDSLTLHF

D gene: -
V gene: TRBV18
clone size: -
J gene: TRBJ2-7
CDR3 DNA: TGTGCCAGCTCACCACGGTCGAGTGGCGAGCAGTACTTC
CDR3 protein: CASSPRSSGEQYF

D gene: TRBD1
V gene: TRBV4-1
clone size: -
J gene: TRBJ2-1
CDR3 DNA: TGCGCCAGCAGCCGAGAACAGGGGGCATCCTACAATGAGCAGTTCTTC
CDR3 protein: CASSREQGASYNEQFF

D gene: TRBD2
V gene: TRBV5-1
clone size: -
J gene: TRBJ2-3
CDR3 DNA: TGCGCCAGCAGCTTTTCGGGGGGAGGATCAGATACGCAGTATTTT
CDR3 protein: CASSFSGGGSDTQYF

D gene: -
V gene: TRBV2
clone size: -
J gene: TRBJ1-5
CDR3 DNA: TGTGCCAGCAGTGAATCCTCCCTAGTCAATCAGCCCCAGCATTTT
CDR3 protein: CASSESSLVNQPQHF

D gene: TRBD2
V gene: TRBV7-2
clone size: -
J gene: TRBJ2-1
CDR3 DNA: TGTGCCAGCAGCTTAGACGGGACTAGCGGGGGCCTCTCCTACAATGAGCAGTTCTTC
CDR3 protein: CASSLDGTSGGLSYNEQFF

D gene: -
V gene: TRBV6-5
clone size: few
J gene: TRBJ1-5
CDR3 DNA: TGTGCCAGCAGTTACTCGGGGGTGGCAAATCAGCCCCAGCATTTT
CDR3 protein: CASSYSGVANQPQHF

D gene: TRBD2
V gene: TRBV7-3
clone size: -
J gene: TRBJ2-1
CDR3 DNA: TGTGCCAGCAGCTTTGGCCAGCGGGGTAATGAGCAGTTCTTC
CDR3 protein: CASSFGQRGNEQFF

D gene: TRBD2
V gene: TRBV10-2
clone size: -
J gene: TRBJ2-1
CDR3 DNA: TGCGCCAGCAGCGGGACTAGCGGGTTTAGGGGCGAGCAGTTCTTC
CDR3 protein: CASSGTSGFRGEQFF

D gene: TRBD1
V gene: TRBV6-1
clone size: -
J gene: TRBJ1-2
CDR3 DNA: TGTGCCAGCAGTGAAGGACAGGGGATGTGGTCCCTGAACTATGGCTACACCTTC
CDR3 protein: CASSEGQGMWSLNYGYTF

D gene: -
V gene: TRBV21-1
clone size: -
J gene: TRBJ2-7
CDR3 DNA: TGTGCCAGCAGCATGTCGGACAGGGGCAGCGGGGGTTCCTACGAGCAGTACTTC
CDR3 protein: CASSMSDRGSGGSYEQYF

D gene: -
V gene: TRBV2
clone size: -
J gene: TRBJ2-1
CDR3 DNA: TGTGCCAGCAGTGATGACAGGAGCTTCCTGTTCTTC
CDR3 protein: CASSDDRSFLFF

D gene: -
V gene: TRBV30
clone size: -
J gene: TRBJ1-1
CDR3 DNA: TGTGCCTGGAGTGGACAGGTGAACACTGAAGCTTTCTTT
CDR3 protein: CAWSGQVNTEAFF

D gene: -
V gene: TRBV7-8
clone size: -
J gene: TRBJ1-4
CDR3 DNA: TGTGCCAGCAGCTTAGAAGTTGGTTGGCGAGATAATGAAAAACTGTTTTTT
CDR3 protein: CASSLEVGWRDNEKLFF

D gene: -
V gene: TRBV20-1
clone size: -
J gene: TRBJ2-3
CDR3 DNA: TGCAGTGCTAGAGTGGGAGATACGCAGTATTTT
CDR3 protein: CSARVGDTQYF

D gene: -
V gene: TRBV11-2
clone size: -
J gene: TRBJ2-1
CDR3 DNA: TGTGCCAGCAGGACGGGGGGCCCCCACAATGAGCAGTTCTTC
CDR3 protein: CASRTGGPHNEQFF

D gene: -
V gene: TRBV23-1
clone size: -
J gene: TRBJ2-1
CDR3 DNA: TGCGCCAGACAGGATTCATACTACAATGAGCAGTTCTTC
CDR3 protein: CARQDSYYNEQFF

D gene: TRBD1
V gene: TRBV2
clone size: few
J gene: TRBJ1-5
CDR3 DNA: TGTGCCAGCAGTGTCGGGACAGCCTCCAATCAGCCCCAGCATTTT
CDR3 protein: CASSVGTASNQPQHF

D gene: -
V gene: TRBV2
clone size: -
J gene: TRBJ2-6
CDR3 DNA: TGTGCCAGCAGCGCAACAGGCTCTGGGGCCAACGTCCTGACTTTC
CDR3 protein: CASSATGSGANVLTF

D gene: TRBD2
V gene: TRBV28
clone size: -
J gene: TRBJ2-7
CDR3 DNA: TGTGCCAGCAGGTATAGCGGGAGAGGCTACGAGCAGTACTTC
CDR3 protein: CASRYSGRGYEQYF

D gene: -
V gene: TRBV27
clone size: -
J gene: TRBJ2-1
CDR3 DNA: TGTGCCAGCAGTTTTCCGGGGAAGGAGGACAATGAGCAGTTCTTC
CDR3 protein: CASSFPGKEDNEQFF

D gene: -
V gene: TRBV29-1
clone size: -
J gene: TRBJ2-3
CDR3 DNA: TGCAGCGTTGGGGTTAATATAGGGGAGATGGCAGATACGCAGTATTTT
CDR3 protein: CSVGVNIGEMADTQYF

D gene: TRBD2
V gene: TRBV7-2
clone size: -
J gene: TRBJ2-3
CDR3 DNA: TGTGCCAGCAGCAAAGAGCGGGGTGCACCTAATTTT
CDR3 protein: CASSKERGAPNF

D gene: -
V gene: TRBV6-1
clone size: few
J gene: TRBJ1-5
CDR3 DNA: TGTGCCAGCAGCCTGGGGAGAGGTCAGCCCCAGCATTTT
CDR3 protein: CASSLGRGQPQHF

D gene: -
V gene: TRBV7-6
clone size: -
J gene: TRBJ1-1
CDR3 DNA: TGTGCCAGCACCCCAGCGAGGATAGGGGATGGTGAAGCTTTCTTT
CDR3 protein: CASTPARIGDGEAFF

D gene: -
V gene: TRBV6-8
clone size: -
J gene: TRBJ2-5
CDR3 DNA: TGTGCCAGCAGTCAAAAGAAATCCCAAGAGACCCAGTACTTC
CDR3 protein: CASSQKKSQETQYF

D gene: TRBD1
V gene: TRBV10-3
clone size: -
J gene: TRBJ2-3
CDR3 DNA: TGTGCCATCAGTGAGTCGGTCCCCTGGGACAGGGGGAGGGATACGCAGTATTTT
CDR3 protein: CAISESVPWDRGRDTQYF

D gene: TRBD1
V gene: TRBV7-9
clone size: few
J gene: TRBJ1-1
CDR3 DNA: TGTGCCAGCAGCTTTGTGGACAGGGCGAACACTGAAGCTTTCTTT
CDR3 protein: CASSFVDRANTEAFF

D gene: -
V gene: TRBV2
clone size: once
J gene: TRBJ1-1
CDR3 DNA: TGTGCCAGCAGTGAAAGGGGGGGACGGGTTGAAGCTTTCTTT
CDR3 protein: CASSERGGRVEAFF

D gene: -
V gene: TRBV6-6
clone size: -
J gene: TRBJ2-1
CDR3 DNA: TGTGCCAGCAGTTACTCTCCCGGGGGACTGCAGTTCTTC
CDR3 protein: CASSYSPGGLQFF

D gene: -
V gene: TRBV6-1
clone size: -
J gene: TRBJ1-5
CDR3 DNA: TGTGCCAGCAGTCCCGAGGGACGGAGCAATCAGCCCCAGCATTTT
CDR3 protein: CASSPEGRSNQPQHF

D gene: TRBD2
V gene: TRBV2
clone size: -
J gene: TRBJ2-4
CDR3 DNA: TGTGCCAGCAGTGAAATTTGGAGAACCGGGACTAGCGGGAGGATAAACATTCAGTACTTC
CDR3 protein: CASSEIWRTGTSGRINIQYF

D gene: TRBD1
V gene: TRBV10-3
clone size: -
J gene: TRBJ2-6
CDR3 DNA: TGTGCCACCGGGACAGAGCTTGCTGGGGCCAACGTCCTGACTTTC
CDR3 protein: CATGTELAGANVLTF

D gene: -
V gene: TRBV28
clone size: -
J gene: TRBJ2-4
CDR3 DNA: TGTGCCAGCAGTTTGGGGGGGCTCCTTGCCAAAAACATTCAGTACTTC
CDR3 protein: CASSLGGLLAKNIQYF

D gene: TRBD1
V gene: TRBV18
clone size: -
J gene: TRBJ2-1
CDR3 DNA: TGTGCCAGCTCCCCCGGGACAGGGGCGTACAATGAGCAGTTCTTC
CDR3 protein: CASSPGTGAYNEQFF

D gene: TRBD2
V gene: TRBV7-2
clone size: -
J gene: TRBJ2-2
CDR3 DNA: TGTGCCAGCAGCTTAATTCCGGGGGGTAGACCCGGGGAGCTGTTTTTT
CDR3 protein: CASSLIPGGRPGELFF

D gene: -
V gene: TRBV20-1
clone size: -
J gene: TRBJ1-6
CDR3 DNA: TGCAGTGCTAGTAATAATTCACCCCTCCACTTT
CDR3 protein: CSASNNSPLHF

D gene: -
V gene: TRBV30
clone size: few
J gene: TRBJ1-1
CDR3 DNA: TGTGCCTGGAGTGTCGCGATCATCTCTGAAGCTTTCTTT
CDR3 protein: CAWSVAIISEAFF

D gene: TRBD2
V gene: TRBV6-1
clone size: -
J gene: TRBJ2-2
CDR3 DNA: TGTGCCAGCAGAAAGTTGCGGGAGTCCACCGGGGAGCTGTTTTTT
CDR3 protein: CASRKLRESTGELFF

D gene: -
V gene: TRBV19
clone size: -
J gene: TRBJ2-7
CDR3 DNA: TGTGCCAGTAGTATAGTTTTAGGATACGAGCAGTACTTC
CDR3 protein: CASSIVLGYEQYF

D gene: TRBD1
V gene: TRBV28
clone size: -
J gene: TRBJ2-1
CDR3 DNA: TGTGCCAGCAGTCTGACAGGGGGCCGCTACAATGAGCAGTTCTTC
CDR3 protein: CASSLTGGRYNEQFF

D gene: TRBD1
V gene: TRBV4-1
clone size: -
J gene: TRBJ1-4
CDR3 DNA: TGCGCCAGCAGCAGACCTCAGGGGGCTAATGAAAAACTGTTTTTT
CDR3 protein: CASSRPQGANEKLFF

D gene: TRBD1
V gene: TRBV7-9
clone size: once
J gene: TRBJ2-7
CDR3 DNA: TGTGCCAGCAGCTTTCCCGGACAGGGGGCCTACGAGCAGTACTTC
CDR3 protein: CASSFPGQGAYEQYF

D gene: -
V gene: TRBV7-9
clone size: -
J gene: TRBJ2-5
CDR3 DNA: TGTGCCAGCATTCTTCTGACAGGTCGAGAGACCCAGTACTTC
CDR3 protein: CASILLTGRETQYF

D gene: -
V gene: TRBV28
clone size: -
J gene: TRBJ2-7
CDR3 DNA: TGTGCCAGCACCCCCGGATTTAGCTCCTACGAGCAGTACTTC
CDR3 protein: CASTPGFSSYEQYF

D gene: -
V gene: TRBV21-1
clone size: -
J gene: TRBJ1-1
CDR3 DNA: TGTGCCAGCAGCAAAGGGGGGCCCGCTTTCTTT
CDR3 protein: CASSKGGPAFF

D gene: TRBD2
V gene: TRBV10-3
clone size: -
J gene: TRBJ2-1
CDR3 DNA: TGTGCCATCAGCCCGGGCGGGGGTCCTTCCTACAATGAGCAGTTCTTC
CDR3 protein: CAISPGGGPSYNEQFF

D gene: -
V gene: TRBV18
clone size: -
J gene: TRBJ1-4
CDR3 DNA: TGTGCCAGCTCACCGTCCAGAGAAAAACTGTTTTTT
CDR3 protein: CASSPSREKLFF

D gene: -
V gene: TRBV11-3
clone size: -
J gene: TRBJ2-7
CDR3 DNA: TGTGCCAGCAGCGCCTCCGGTACAGGTGCTTACGAGCAGTACTTC
CDR3 protein: CASSASGTGAYEQYF

D gene: -
V gene: TRBV6-1
clone size: -
J gene: TRBJ2-3
CDR3 DNA: TGTGCCAGCAGTGAAGTGGAATTTTATACGCAGTATTTT
CDR3 protein: CASSEVEFYTQYF

D gene: -
V gene: TRBV27
clone size: -
J gene: TRBJ2-1
CDR3 DNA: TGTGCCAGCAGTTTAACCCCCAGCAATGAGCAGTTCTTC
CDR3 protein: CASSLTPSNEQFF

D gene: -
V gene: TRBV7-3
clone size: -
J gene: TRBJ2-2
CDR3 DNA: TGTGCCAGCAGCAAAGACCCGTTGGGGGAGCTGTTTTTT
CDR3 protein: CASSKDPLGELFF